Below, 5 T cell receptor beta chains from the same sample are listed, as sequenced in a study of beta chain features in type 1 diabetes. Every bit of the isolated RNA underwent reverse transcription, so sequencing read expressed TCRB transcripts. Method: immunoSEQ multiplex PCR; TCRdb's copy keeps in-frame clones and lacks some. The sample consists of under 250,000 clones, roughly a tenth of them appearing once. Sequencing was carried out using central memory CD4+ T cells from blood. These receptors were taken from a man between 18 and 29 years old in good health.

V gene TRBV27 combines with J gene TRBJ1-5, with unresolved D. The V end was cut by 5 bases, the J end by 2 bases, with 10 bases between. From germline, CDR1 is MNHEY and CDR2 SMNVEV (reference sequence). The CDR3 contains 14 residues. CDR3 amino acids: CASSDAFGNQPQHF. CDR3 sequence (DNA): TGTGCCAGCAGTGATGCCTTCGGCAATCAGCCCCAGCATTTT.

In this sample, this clone turned up a few times. This chain uses TRBV28 with TRBJ1-2; tentative D call: TRBD1 (5 bases). Trimming shortened V by 3 bases and J by 6 bases, and 11 bases separated the two germline ends. Germline-derived CDR1 and CDR2 are MDHEN and SYDVKM. CDR3 length equals 13 residues. CDR3 residues: CASSFSGGDGYTF. Written as DNA, the CDR3 is TGTGCCAGCAGTTTTTCTGGGGGTGATGGCTACACCTTC.

The rearrangement uses TRBV15 and TRBJ1-2; the match to TRBD1 covers 7 bases. Germline V gene data show CDR1 as LNHNV and CDR2 as YYDKDF (reference sequence). The CDR3 has 17 residues. V was clipped by 1 base and J by 7 bases; unmatched bases: 15. In nucleotides, the CDR3 is TGTGCCACCAGCAGAGCTGTATCAGTGGACAGGATGGGTGGCTACACCTTC. Protein: CATSRAVSVDRMGGYTF. The full variable domain, rest sourced from reference TRBV15 and TRBJ1-2, is DAMVIQNPRYQVTQFGKPVTLSCSQTLNHNVMYWYQQKSSQAPKLLFHYYDKDFNNEADTPDNFQSRRPNTSFCFLDIRSPGLGDTAMYLCATSRAVSVDRMGGYTFGSGTRLTVV.

This clone was seen many times. The chain combines TRBV2 with TRBJ2-1; 8 nucleotides agree with TRBD2. With 4 bases clipped from V and 3 bases from J, the junction kept 5 bases outside the gene matches. This CDR3 spans 15 amino acids. The germline CDR1 and CDR2 sequences are SNHLY and FYNNEI. CDR3 in DNA: TGTGCCAGCAGTGGAGGACTAGCCGGCTACAATGAGCAGTTCTTC. Protein sequence: CASSGGLAGYNEQFF.

The sample holds many counts of this clone. The V and J genes are TRBV7-2 and TRBJ1-2; weak D call: TRBD1 (6 bases). The V end was cut by 2 bases, the J end by 2 bases, with 9 bases between. Germline assignment: CDR1 SGHTA and CDR2 FQGNSA. This CDR3 comprises 14 residues. CDR3 in DNA: TGTGCCAGCAGCTTACGAGGACAGAACTATGGCTACACCTTC. This encodes CASSLRGQNYGYTF.